The rows below give T cell receptor beta chains drawn from one sample of a study of shared clonotypes between healthy human individuals. The assay was immunoSEQ multiplex PCR, and TCRdb's table has in-frame clones only and misses some. The repertoire holds fewer than 600,000 clones, 77% seen once, with around 13% in the top ten. The specimen sequenced was PBMCs. The receptor set was obtained from a woman aged 40 to 50 in good health. Some clones in this sample may be carry-over from other donors' samples. CDR3s include the opening cysteine and the closing phenylalanine or tryptophan. The order of the fields is clone size, D gene, V gene, J gene, CDR3 protein, CDR3 DNA. The D gene is left open where the match is weak. Only some rows state a clone size, as once, few, many or a class for expanded clones.

clone_size: NA; d_call: TRBD2; v_call: TRBV7-2; j_call: TRBJ2-7; cdr3_aa: CASSPSASGNYEQYF; cdr3_nt: TGTGCCAGCAGCCCCTCGGCTAGCGGAAACTACGAGCAGTACTTC
clone_size: NA; d_call: NA; v_call: TRBV15; j_call: TRBJ2-1; cdr3_aa: CATSRVGLAYNEQFF; cdr3_nt: TGTGCCACCAGCAGAGTTGGGCTAGCCTACAATGAGCAGTTCTTC
clone_size: few; d_call: TRBD1; v_call: TRBV15; j_call: TRBJ2-1; cdr3_aa: CATSKGGWQGANEQFF; cdr3_nt: TGTGCCACCAGCAAGGGGGGCTGGCAGGGGGCTAATGAGCAGTTCTTC
clone_size: NA; d_call: TRBD2; v_call: TRBV7-7; j_call: TRBJ2-1; cdr3_aa: CASSPTTSGSGDEQFF; cdr3_nt: TGTGCTAGCAGCCCGACGACTAGCGGGAGCGGGGATGAGCAGTTCTTC
clone_size: NA; d_call: NA; v_call: TRBV2; j_call: TRBJ1-2; cdr3_aa: CASTTGSNYGYTF; cdr3_nt: TGTGCCAGCACGACAGGATCTAACTATGGCTACACCTTC
clone_size: NA; d_call: NA; v_call: TRBV7-6; j_call: TRBJ2-1; cdr3_aa: CASSFRTPLVGTNEQFF; cdr3_nt: TGTGCCAGCAGCTTTAGGACGCCCCTTGTGGGAACCAATGAGCAGTTCTTC
clone_size: many; d_call: NA; v_call: TRBV7-2; j_call: TRBJ2-5; cdr3_aa: CASSSSAGRETQYF; cdr3_nt: TGTGCCAGCAGCTCATCGGCAGGCAGGGAGACCCAGTACTTC
clone_size: NA; d_call: NA; v_call: TRBV6-5; j_call: TRBJ2-2; cdr3_aa: CASSSTPVRDGELFF; cdr3_nt: TGTGCCAGCAGCTCGACGCCGGTGCGAGACGGGGAGCTGTTTTTT
clone_size: NA; d_call: TRBD2; v_call: TRBV11-2; j_call: TRBJ2-7; cdr3_aa: CASSLRLADEQYF; cdr3_nt: TGTGCCAGCAGCTTAAGGCTAGCGGACGAGCAGTACTTC
clone_size: many; d_call: NA; v_call: TRBV30; j_call: TRBJ2-7; cdr3_aa: CAWSVLVNYEQYF; cdr3_nt: TGTGCCTGGAGTGTACTAGTGAACTACGAGCAGTACTTC
clone_size: few; d_call: NA; v_call: TRBV28; j_call: TRBJ2-6; cdr3_aa: CASSLTHPGPTLSGANVLTF; cdr3_nt: TGTGCCAGCAGTTTAACGCACCCGGGCCCGACCCTCTCTGGGGCCAACGTCCTGACTTTC
clone_size: NA; d_call: NA; v_call: TRBV4-3; j_call: TRBJ1-1; cdr3_aa: CASSQDLGFTEAFF; cdr3_nt: TGCGCCAGCAGCCAAGATTTGGGATTCACTGAAGCTTTCTTT
clone_size: NA; d_call: TRBD2; v_call: TRBV19; j_call: TRBJ2-7; cdr3_aa: CASSPRTSGFYEQYF; cdr3_nt: TGTGCCAGTAGTCCCCGGACTAGCGGATTCTACGAGCAGTACTTC
clone_size: NA; d_call: TRBD1; v_call: TRBV30; j_call: TRBJ2-2; cdr3_aa: CAWSTGGGTGELFF; cdr3_nt: TGTGCCTGGAGTACAGGGGGAGGCACCGGGGAGCTGTTTTTT
clone_size: NA; d_call: NA; v_call: TRBV6-1; j_call: TRBJ2-1; cdr3_aa: CASKGREGVDEQFF; cdr3_nt: TGTGCCAGCAAGGGTCGGGAAGGGGTGGATGAGCAGTTCTTC
clone_size: NA; d_call: NA; v_call: TRBV5-4; j_call: TRBJ1-2; cdr3_aa: CASSLVGEDGYTF; cdr3_nt: TGTGCCAGCAGCTTGGTAGGGGAGGACGGCTACACCTTC
clone_size: once; d_call: NA; v_call: TRBV5-1; j_call: TRBJ2-2; cdr3_aa: CASSFSGDTGELFF; cdr3_nt: TGCGCCAGCAGCTTTTCAGGGGACACCGGGGAGCTGTTTTTT
clone_size: many; d_call: NA; v_call: TRBV4-2; j_call: TRBJ1-4; cdr3_aa: CASSGPRMELFF; cdr3_nt: TGTGCCAGCAGCGGTCCTCGTATGGAACTGTTTTTT
clone_size: NA; d_call: TRBD2; v_call: TRBV18; j_call: TRBJ2-5; cdr3_aa: CASSTSGSGRETQYF; cdr3_nt: TGTGCCAGCTCAACAAGCGGGAGCGGGCGAGAGACCCAGTACTTC
clone_size: NA; d_call: NA; v_call: TRBV7-3; j_call: TRBJ2-3; cdr3_aa: CASSPGRAWSDTQYF; cdr3_nt: TGTGCCAGCAGCCCAGGAAGGGCTTGGTCAGATACGCAGTATTTT
clone_size: NA; d_call: NA; v_call: TRBV6-5; j_call: TRBJ2-5; cdr3_aa: CASSYVEGPETQYF; cdr3_nt: TGTGCCAGCAGTTACGTCGAGGGCCCAGAGACCCAGTACTTC
clone_size: NA; d_call: NA; v_call: TRBV11-2; j_call: TRBJ2-2; cdr3_aa: CASSLNPGATGELFF; cdr3_nt: TGTGCCAGCAGCTTGAACCCGGGGGCCACCGGGGAGCTGTTTTTT
clone_size: NA; d_call: TRBD1; v_call: TRBV5-1; j_call: TRBJ1-3; cdr3_aa: CASSSTGLSGNTIYF; cdr3_nt: TGCGCCAGCAGCTCGACAGGGCTTTCTGGAAACACCATATATTTT
clone_size: NA; d_call: NA; v_call: TRBV7-2; j_call: TRBJ1-3; cdr3_aa: CASSLTASSGNTIYF; cdr3_nt: TGTGCCAGCAGCTTAACAGCGTCCTCTGGAAACACCATATATTTT
clone_size: NA; d_call: NA; v_call: TRBV5-1; j_call: TRBJ2-3; cdr3_aa: CASTRRGTTSTDTQYF; cdr3_nt: TGCGCCAGCACTCGAAGGGGGACCACTAGCACAGATACGCAGTATTTT
clone_size: NA; d_call: NA; v_call: TRBV18; j_call: TRBJ1-2; cdr3_aa: CASPPPERGHLYGYTF; cdr3_nt: TGTGCCAGCCCACCACCGGAAAGGGGACACCTCTATGGCTACACCTTC
clone_size: NA; d_call: NA; v_call: TRBV5-1; j_call: TRBJ2-1; cdr3_aa: CASSLVSNDYNEQFF; cdr3_nt: TGCGCCAGCAGCTTGGTCAGTAATGACTACAATGAGCAGTTCTTC